This TCR beta chain was identified during a study of T cell repertoires in cytomegalovirus infection. Across the whole study: Public TCR beta signatures were indicative of both CMV infection and a matching HLA type. Study-level findings and limits: Ex vivo responses were dominated by HLA-C-restricted CMV-specific TCR beta clonotypes. Cumulated frequencies of public TCR beta families served to identify carriers of CMV plus the relevant HLA.

Germline V gives CDR1 DFQATT, CDR2 SNEGSKA (reference sequence). The CDR3 is 16 amino acids. With 6 bases clipped from V and 3 bases from J, the junction kept 14 bases outside the gene matches. This clonotype was found a few times. Its target is unknown. TCRdb passed the reads through MiXCR, listing each CDR3 protein once. The table includes about 200,000 distinct CDR3 sequences, about a tenth detected once. This clonotype originated in a human donor in good health (CMV status not recorded). Some clones in this sample may be carry-over from other donors' samples. Sequencing was carried out using PBMCs. The chain is built from TRBV20-1 and TRBJ1-1; 9 bases are shared with TRBD1. The CDR3 sequence is CSALGTGTPRDTEAFF. Here the CDR3 DNA reads TGCAGTGCCCTCGGGACAGGGACCCCGCGGGACACTGAAGCTTTCTTT.